This T cell receptor (beta chain) emerged from a study of blood T cell repertoires in COVID-19. Across the study: COVID-19 samples collected from the United States, Italy and Spain covered acute and convalescent phases.

Libraries were prepared by immunoSEQ multiplex PCR; TCRdb keeps only in-frame clonotypes and omits some of them. The sample includes roughly 230,000 clones, roughly 81% of them seen just once. The CDR3 is 11 amino acids. V lost 6 bases and J lost 9, with 9 bases in between. The TCR sequence derives from a man aged 35-49 years with acute or convalescent COVID-19. Material: peripheral blood. V is TRBV12-3 or TRBV12-4 and J is TRBJ2-1; D is undetermined. DNA of the CDR3: TGTGCCAGCAGCCGCGGTCTTGAGCAGTTCTTC. Residues: CASSRGLEQFF.